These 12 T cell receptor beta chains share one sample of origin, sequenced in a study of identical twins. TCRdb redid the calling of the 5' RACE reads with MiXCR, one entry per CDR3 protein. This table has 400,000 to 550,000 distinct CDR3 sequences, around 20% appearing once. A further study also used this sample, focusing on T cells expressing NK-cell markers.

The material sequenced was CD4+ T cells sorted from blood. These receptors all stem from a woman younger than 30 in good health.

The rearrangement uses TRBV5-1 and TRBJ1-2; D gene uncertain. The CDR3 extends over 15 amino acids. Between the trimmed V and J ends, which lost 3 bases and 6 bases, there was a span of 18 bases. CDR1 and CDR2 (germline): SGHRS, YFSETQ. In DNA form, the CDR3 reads TGCGCCAGCAGCTCCATCGTAGCGGGAGCTGATGGCTACACCTTC. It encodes CASSSIVAGADGYTF.

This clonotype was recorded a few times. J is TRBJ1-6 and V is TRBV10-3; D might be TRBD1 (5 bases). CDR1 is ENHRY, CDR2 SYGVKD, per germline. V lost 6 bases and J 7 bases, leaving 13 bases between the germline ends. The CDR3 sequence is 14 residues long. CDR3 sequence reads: CAIRIGTVNSPLHF. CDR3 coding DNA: TGTGCCATCAGAATCGGGACTGTGAATTCACCCCTCCACTTT.

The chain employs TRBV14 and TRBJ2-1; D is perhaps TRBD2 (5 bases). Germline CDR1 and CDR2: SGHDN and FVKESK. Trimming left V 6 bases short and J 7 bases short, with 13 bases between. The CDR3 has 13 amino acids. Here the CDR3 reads CASSLGAQNEQFF. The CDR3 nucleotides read TGTGCCAGCAGTCTGGGAGCGCAAAATGAGCAGTTCTTC. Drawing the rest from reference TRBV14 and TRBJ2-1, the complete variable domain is EAGVTQFPSHSVIEKGQTVTLRCDPISGHDNLYWYRRVMGKEIKFLLHFVKESKQDESGMPNNRFLAERTGGTYSTLKVQPAELEDSGVYFCASSLGAQNEQFFGPGTRLTVL.

The DNA of the CDR3 is TGTGCCAGCAGCCGAGGTTCGAGGGAGACCCAGTACTTC. This codes for CASSRGSRETQYF. This chain uses TRBV28 with TRBJ2-5; no clear D. V lost 6 bases and J lost 5, with 13 bases in between. Germline lookup yields CDR1 MDHEN and CDR2 SYDVKM. This CDR3 has 13 amino acids.

This CDR3 reads CSARTFTSGTFNEQFF. The CDR3 region has the DNA TGCAGTGCTAGAACGTTTACTAGCGGGACTTTCAATGAGCAGTTCTTC. The rearrangement joins TRBV20-1 to TRBJ2-1; 10 bases map to TRBD2. From germline, CDR1 is DFQATT and CDR2 SNEGSKA (reference sequence). CDR3 length equals 16 residues. V dropped 2 bases and J dropped 6; count of bases not matched to a gene: 10.

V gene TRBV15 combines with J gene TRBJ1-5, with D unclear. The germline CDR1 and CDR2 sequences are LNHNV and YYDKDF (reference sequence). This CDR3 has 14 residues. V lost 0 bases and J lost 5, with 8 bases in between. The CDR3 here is CATSRDDRYQPQHF. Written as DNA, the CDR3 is TGTGCCACCAGCAGAGATGACCGCTATCAGCCCCAGCATTTT.

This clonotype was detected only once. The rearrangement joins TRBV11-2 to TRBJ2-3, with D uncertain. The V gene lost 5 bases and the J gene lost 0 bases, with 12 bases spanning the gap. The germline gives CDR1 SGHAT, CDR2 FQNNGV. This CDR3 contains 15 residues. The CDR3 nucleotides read TGTGCCAGCAGCCGAGGATGGGCTAGCACAGATACGCAGTATTTT. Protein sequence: CASSRGWASTDTQYF.

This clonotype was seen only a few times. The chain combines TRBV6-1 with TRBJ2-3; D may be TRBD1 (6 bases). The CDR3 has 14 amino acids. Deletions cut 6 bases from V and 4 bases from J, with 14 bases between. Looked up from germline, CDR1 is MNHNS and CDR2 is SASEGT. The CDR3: CASSRTALSDTQYF. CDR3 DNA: TGTGCCAGCAGCCGGACAGCTCTCTCAGATACGCAGTATTTT.

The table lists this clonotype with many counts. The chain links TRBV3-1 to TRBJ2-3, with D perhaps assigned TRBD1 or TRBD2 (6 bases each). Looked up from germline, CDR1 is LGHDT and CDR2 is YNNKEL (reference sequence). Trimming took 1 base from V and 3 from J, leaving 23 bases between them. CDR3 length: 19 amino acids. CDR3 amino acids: CASSQGESTRQEGTDTQYF. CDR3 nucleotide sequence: TGTGCCAGCAGCCAAGGAGAGTCAACCAGACAGGAGGGAACAGATACGCAGTATTTT.

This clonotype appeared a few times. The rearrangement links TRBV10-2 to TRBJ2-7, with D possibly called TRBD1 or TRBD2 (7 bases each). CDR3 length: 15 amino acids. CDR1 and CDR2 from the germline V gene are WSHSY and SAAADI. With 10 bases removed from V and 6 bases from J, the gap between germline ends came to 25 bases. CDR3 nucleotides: TGCGCCACCGTTGGGGGGGGACAGCTGCCTGGCGAGCAGTACTTC. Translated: CATVGGGQLPGEQYF.

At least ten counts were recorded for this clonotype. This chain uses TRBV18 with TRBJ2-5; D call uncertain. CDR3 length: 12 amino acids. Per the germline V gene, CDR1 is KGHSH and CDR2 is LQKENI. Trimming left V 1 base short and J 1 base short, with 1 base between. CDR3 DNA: TGTGCCAGCTCACCACTCCAAGAGACCCAGTACTTC. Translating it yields CASSPLQETQYF.

The CDR3 bases are TGTGCCAGCAGTGCCCTAGCGGACGTAGATGAGCAGTTCTTC. It codes for CASSALADVDEQFF. The chain joins TRBV6-1 to TRBJ2-1; TRBD2 agrees at 7 bases. V shed 4 bases, J shed 8 bases, and the junction held 8 bases outside the gene matches. The CDR3 loop spans 14 amino acids. Germline values: CDR1 MNHNS, CDR2 SASEGT.